Listed here are 16 T cell receptor beta chains from one sample, sequenced in a study of PD-1 blockade in classical Hodgkin lymphoma. Sequenced by immunoSEQ multiplex PCR; TCRdb stores in-frame clones only, minus some. Of about 18,000 clones listed, over 70% are singletons. The sample's time point: cycle 4 day 1 (C4D1), after 5 to 7 weeks of nivolumab. Brentuximab vedotin exposure varied among the patients, all of whom had relapsed after autologous stem cell transplantation. The authors purified CD4+ T cells from thawed PBMCs by magnetic negative selection. The material sequenced was CD4+ T cells from blood, taken before the fourth cycle of nivolumab. The receptors stem from a human donor with classical Hodgkin lymphoma.

This chain connects TRBV4-1 to TRBJ1-2, with D unclear. V lost 0 bases and J 2 bases, leaving 10 bases between the germline ends. Germline V gene sequence: CDR1 MGHRA, CDR2 YSYEKL. The CDR3 contains 15 residues. Here the CDR3 DNA reads TGCGCCAGCAGCCAAGATACTCATTTAAACTATGGCTACACCTTC. It encodes CASSQDTHLNYGYTF.

The chain carries TRBV19 and TRBJ1-1, with 8 bases fitting TRBD1. The J segment lost 5 bases and the V segment lost 7 bases, leaving 12 bases of the junction unmatched. Per the germline V gene, CDR1 is LNHDA and CDR2 is SQIVND (reference sequence). CDR3 size: 15 residues. The CDR3 here is CASTKPRTGKTEAFF. The CDR3, as DNA: TGTGCCAGTACCAAACCCCGGACAGGGAAGACTGAAGCTTTCTTT.

The chain is built from TRBV9 and TRBJ2-3, with 8 bases aligning to TRBD2. The CDR3 is 16 residues long. Germline CDR1 is SGDLS and CDR2 is YYNGEE. With 2 bases clipped from V and 4 bases from J, the junction kept 9 bases outside the gene matches. Here the CDR3 DNA reads TGTGCCAGCAGCGTGGTTAGCGGGACCTCCCCAGATACGCAGTATTTT. This gives the protein CASSVVSGTSPDTQYF.

The chain carries TRBV5-1 and TRBJ2-1; TRBD2 aligns across 13 bases. The V gene end was trimmed by 7 bases and the J gene end by 5 bases; junction bases not matched to a gene: 12. From germline, CDR1 is SGHRS and CDR2 YFSETQ. CDR3 length: 17 amino acids. CDR3 coding DNA: TGCGCCAGCCGCCGATACGGGACTAGCGGGGACGACAATGAGCAGTTCTTC. Translation gives CASRRYGTSGDDNEQFF. The variable domain in full, with the rest retrieved from reference TRBV5-1 and TRBJ2-1, is KAGVTQTPRYLIKTRGQQVTLSCSPISGHRSVSWYQQTPGQGLQFLFEYFSETQRNKGNFPGRFSGRQFSNSRSEMNVSTLELGDSALYLCASRRYGTSGDDNEQFFGPGTRLTVL.

V is TRBV28 and J is TRBJ1-5; no definite D call. This CDR3 has 12 residues. Per germline, CDR1 MDHEN and CDR2 SYDVKM. V was clipped by 10 bases and J by 2 bases, with 9 bases between them. CDR3 protein: CATEEGNQPQHF. CDR3 coding DNA: TGTGCCACCGAGGAGGGCAATCAGCCCCAGCATTTT. The full variable domain, in which reference TRBV28 and TRBJ1-5 provide the parts outside the CDR3, is DVKVTQSSRYLVKRTGEKVFLECVQDMDHENMFWYRQDPGLGLRLIYFSYDVKMKEKGDIPEGYSVSREKKERFSLILESASTNQTSMYLCATEEGNQPQHFGDGTRLSIL.

The chain is built from TRBV28 and TRBJ1-3; the D gene is possibly TRBD1 (5 bases). The V and J ends lost 6 bases and 6 bases respectively, with 12 bases between them. This CDR3 is 13 amino acids long. Germline V lookup: CDR1 MDHEN, CDR2 SYDVKM. The DNA of the CDR3 is TGTGCCAGCAGCCACCTGGGGCTAAACACCATATATTTT. Residues: CASSHLGLNTIYF.

The chain couples TRBV15 to TRBJ2-7, with 8 bases identical to TRBD1. Trimming at V came to 4 bases and at J to 7 bases, leaving 9 bases not matched to a gene. This CDR3 has 14 residues. Germline V gives CDR1 LNHNV, CDR2 YYDKDF (reference sequence). CDR3 residues: CATSIQTGAEEQYF. The CDR3 DNA sequence: TGTGCCACCAGCATTCAGACAGGGGCGGAGGAGCAGTACTTC.

The rearrangement joins TRBV10-2 to TRBJ1-5, with 9 bases lining up with TRBD1. The J segment lost 0 bases and the V segment lost 7 bases, leaving 10 bases of the junction unmatched. The CDR3 runs to 17 residues. Germline CDR1 and CDR2: WSHSY and SAAADI. CDR3 residues: CASMRTGGGDSNQPQHF. CDR3 nucleotides: TGCGCCAGCATGAGAACAGGGGGCGGGGATAGCAATCAGCCCCAGCATTTT.

This clone was seen a handful of times. CDR3 region: CASSTRTGSTTYEQYF. CDR3 in DNA: TGTGCCAGCAGTACCAGAACAGGGTCTACAACCTACGAGCAGTACTTC. The chain couples TRBV27 to TRBJ2-7; D is possibly TRBD1 (6 bases). Looked up from germline, CDR1 is MNHEY and CDR2 is SMNVEV (reference sequence). The V gene lost 5 bases and the J gene lost 2 bases, with 19 bases spanning the gap. This CDR3 has 16 amino acids.

The J gene is TRBJ2-3, the V gene TRBV27; the D gene is possibly TRBD1 (5 bases). Germline CDR1 MNHEY, CDR2 SMNVEV (reference sequence). The V end was cut by 6 bases, the J end by 2 bases, with 15 bases between. This CDR3 is 15 amino acids long. The CDR3 protein is CASSTWGGPTDTQYF. CDR3 DNA: TGTGCCAGCAGCACGTGGGGCGGCCCCACAGATACGCAGTATTTT.

This clone came up once. The genes are TRBV18 and TRBJ2-7; D assignment may be TRBD1 or TRBD2 (5 bases each). The CDR3 spans 14 residues. V shed 2 bases and J shed 3 bases, with 11 bases lying between them. Germline lookup yields CDR1 KGHSH and CDR2 LQKENI. DNA for the CDR3: TGTGCCAGCTCACCAGGGAGACAGAACTACGAGCAGTACTTC. Protein sequence: CASSPGRQNYEQYF.

The chain uses TRBV6-6 and TRBJ1-3; D is possibly TRBD1 (5 bases). The germline gives CDR1 MNHNY, CDR2 SVGAGI (reference sequence). The CDR3 extends over 16 amino acids. V was cut by 2 bases and J by 3 bases, with 14 bases left in between. The chain's CDR3 is CASSYGTLSIGNTIYF. In DNA form, the CDR3 reads TGTGCCAGCAGTTACGGGACCCTATCCATTGGAAACACCATATATTTT.

The chain employs TRBV2 and TRBJ2-3, with TRBD2 matching 9 bases. With V trimmed by 4 bases and J by 3 bases, 8 bases remained unmatched. The germline CDR1 and CDR2 sequences are SNHLY and FYNNEI. The CDR3 length is 16 residues. This CDR3 is CASSGRGGRATDTQYF. The CDR3 region has the DNA TGTGCCAGCAGTGGTCGGGGCGGGAGGGCTACAGATACGCAGTATTTT.

The gene calls are TRBV15 and TRBJ2-3, with D possibly matching TRBD1 (5 bases). Per germline, CDR1 LNHNV and CDR2 YYDKDF (reference sequence). V shed 1 base and J shed 1 base, with 9 bases lying between them. The CDR3 covers 15 residues. CDR3: CATSRVGLRTDTQYF. The CDR3 nucleotides are TGTGCCACCAGCAGAGTGGGGCTTCGCACAGATACGCAGTATTTT.

This clone was seen only a few times. The chain joins TRBV25-1 to TRBJ2-7; no definite D call. The CDR3 is 12 amino acids. The germline V gene encodes CDR1 MGHDK and CDR2 SYGVNS. The V end was cut by 2 bases, the J end by 2 bases, with 4 bases between. CDR3 in amino acids: CASSEVPYEQYF. The CDR3 nucleotides are TGTGCCAGCAGTGAAGTCCCCTACGAGCAGTACTTC.

The chain couples TRBV5-1 to TRBJ2-5; 13 bases fit TRBD2. CDR3 length: 14 amino acids. Germline loops: CDR1 SGHRS, CDR2 YFSETQ. Trimming at V came to 4 bases and at J to 3 bases, leaving 0 bases not matched to a gene. CDR3 nucleotides: TGCGCCAGCAGCGGGACTAGCGGGAAAGAGACCCAGTACTTC. It translates to CASSGTSGKETQYF.